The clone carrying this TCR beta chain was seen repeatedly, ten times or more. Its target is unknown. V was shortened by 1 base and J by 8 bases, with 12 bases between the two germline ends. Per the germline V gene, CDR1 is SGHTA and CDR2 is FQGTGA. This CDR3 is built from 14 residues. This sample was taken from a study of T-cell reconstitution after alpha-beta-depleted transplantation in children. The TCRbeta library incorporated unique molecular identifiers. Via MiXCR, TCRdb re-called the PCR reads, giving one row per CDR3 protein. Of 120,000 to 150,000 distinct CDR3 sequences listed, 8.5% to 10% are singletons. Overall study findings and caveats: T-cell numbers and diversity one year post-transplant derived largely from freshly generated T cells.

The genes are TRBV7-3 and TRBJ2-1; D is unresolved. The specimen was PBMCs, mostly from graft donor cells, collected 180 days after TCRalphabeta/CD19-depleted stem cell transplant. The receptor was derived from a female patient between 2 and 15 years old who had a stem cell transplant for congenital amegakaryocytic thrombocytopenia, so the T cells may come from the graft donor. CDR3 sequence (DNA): TGTGCCAGCAGCTTAAGTTCTAGTGTGGATGAGCAGTTCTTC. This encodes CASSLSSSVDEQFF.